These T cell receptor beta chains were read from a single sample in a study of blood T cell repertoires in COVID-19. Only in-frame clones appear in the TCRdb table, and some are missing; sequencing was by immunoSEQ multiplex PCR. The data show 200,000 to 300,000 clones, more than 80% seen once. Sample: peripheral blood. These receptors originate from a human donor in a cohort sampled during active COVID-19. CDR3s include the opening cysteine and the closing phenylalanine or tryptophan. Each record gives: CDR3 length, clone size, V gene, J gene, D gene, CDR3 DNA, CDR3 protein. D genes are given only for firm matches. Rows may omit the clone size; those that give it use once, few, many or a size class.

14	.	TRBV19	TRBJ1-6	TRBD1	TGTGCCAGTAGCCTCGACAGGGGAAATTCACCCCTCCACTTT	CASSLDRGNSPLHF
12	.	TRBV24-1	TRBJ1-1	.	TGTGCCACCAGTGAGATCGGGGGTGAAGCTTTCTTT	CATSEIGGEAFF
14	.	TRBV5-4	TRBJ1-1	TRBD1	TGTGCCAGCAGACAGACAGGGGCGAACACTGAAGCTTTCTTT	CASRQTGANTEAFF
16	.	TRBV5-1	TRBJ2-7	TRBD2	TGCGCCAGCAGCCGGGTAGCGGGAGGGCCGTCCTACGAGCAGTACTTC	CASSRVAGGPSYEQYF
14	.	TRBV6-5	TRBJ2-7	TRBD1	TGTGCCAGCAGTTACAGGGGGCGCCAGGGGGAGCAGTACTTC	CASSYRGRQGEQYF
12	.	TRBV5-1	TRBJ1-5	.	TGCGCCAGCAGCTTGGACGGGCAGCCCCAGCATTTT	CASSLDGQPQHF
16	.	TRBV27	TRBJ2-6	TRBD2	TGTGCCAGCACGGGCGGGAGGGGTTCTGGGGCCAACGTCCTGACTTTC	CASTGGRGSGANVLTF
12	many	TRBV28	TRBJ1-1	.	TGTGCCAGCAGCCTAGACAGAATCAAAGCTTTCTTT	CASSLDRIKAFF
12	.	TRBV29-1	TRBJ1-2	TRBD1	TGCAGCGTTGGGGGGACAGGGGGGGGCTACACCTTC	CSVGGTGGGYTF
13	.	TRBV6-5	TRBJ2-1	TRBD2	TGTGCCAGCCGAAGCGGGGGGGTCTATGAGCAGTTCTTC	CASRSGGVYEQFF
16	.	TRBV5-1	TRBJ2-3	TRBD2	TGCGCCAGCAGCTTTGCTGGGGCGGGAGGGCCAGATACGCAGTATTTT	CASSFAGAGGPDTQYF
15	.	TRBV27	TRBJ2-3	TRBD1	TGTGCCAGCAGTTTACGGACAGGCAGCACAGATACGCAGTATTTT	CASSLRTGSTDTQYF
16	.	TRBV4-2	TRBJ1-4	TRBD1	TGTGCCAGCAGCCAAGTCAGGGGGCGGACTAATGAAAAACTGTTTTTT	CASSQVRGRTNEKLFF
13	.	TRBV7-2	TRBJ1-2	.	TGTGCCAGCAGCTTAGAATATTTGTATGGCTACACCTTC	CASSLEYLYGYTF
14	.	TRBV19	TRBJ2-7	TRBD2	TGTGCCAGTAGTCCGGGACTAACGTCCTACGAGCAGTACTTC	CASSPGLTSYEQYF
14	.	TRBV19	TRBJ1-1	TRBD1	TGTGCCAGTAGTAAAGGACAGGGGTTTCCTGAAGCTTTCTTT	CASSKGQGFPEAFF
16	once	TRBV25-1	TRBJ1-1	TRBD1	TGTGCCAGCAGTGAGCACCGGGACAGGGGGGAGACTGAAGCTTTCTTT	CASSEHRDRGETEAFF
13	.	TRBV18	TRBJ2-1	.	TGTGCCAGCTCACCGGGGCTCAACAATGAGCAGTTCTTC	CASSPGLNNEQFF
18	.	TRBV9	TRBJ2-2	TRBD1	TGTGCCAGCAGCGGTTGGGGCCCGGGACAGGGGGTTTCCGGGGAGCTGTTTTTT	CASSGWGPGQGVSGELFF
14	.	TRBV7-3	TRBJ2-1	.	TGTGCCAGCAGCCTCACTTACCAGGGCAATGAGCAGTTCTTC	CASSLTYQGNEQFF
13	.	TRBV18	TRBJ2-1	TRBD2	TGTGCCAGCTCGCGACTAGCGGACAATGAGCAGTTCTTC	CASSRLADNEQFF
15	.	TRBV19	TRBJ1-5	.	TGTGCCAGTAATCAGGATCATAGCGGCAATCAGCCCCAGCATTTT	CASNQDHSGNQPQHF
14	.	TRBV27	TRBJ1-2	TRBD1	TGTGCCAGCAGGAGAGGACAGGGATCAAATGGCTACACCTTC	CASRRGQGSNGYTF
14	.	TRBV30	TRBJ1-6	.	TGTGCCTGGTGGCGAGAGACGGGTAATTCACCCCTCCACTTT	CAWWRETGNSPLHF
14	.	TRBV19	TRBJ2-1	TRBD2	TGTGCCAGTAGCGGGGGGGGCTCCTACAATGAGCAGTTCTTC	CASSGGGSYNEQFF
15	.	TRBV6-2/TRBV6-3	TRBJ2-1	.	TGTGCCAGCAGTTACCTAGCGTCTGGTGAGAATGAGCAGTTCTTC	CASSYLASGENEQFF
11	.	TRBV3-1/TRBV3-2	TRBJ1-2	.	TGTGCCAGCAGCTTAGGGGAAGGCTACACCTTC	CASSLGEGYTF
14	.	TRBV9	TRBJ2-7	TRBD2	TGTGCCAGCAGCTTCCGACTAGCGGTCTACGAGCAGTACTTC	CASSFRLAVYEQYF
16	once	TRBV18	TRBJ2-6	TRBD1	TGTGCCAGCTCGGTATCTACAGGGGTAGGGGCCAACGTCCTGACTTTC	CASSVSTGVGANVLTF
14	.	TRBV24-1	TRBJ1-5	TRBD1	TGTGCCACCAGTGGGGGACAGGGGAAACAGCCCCAGCATTTT	CATSGGQGKQPQHF
17	.	TRBV27	TRBJ2-1	TRBD2	TGTGCCAGCAGTCCCAGGACTAGCGGGAGTTACTACAATGAGCAGTTCTTC	CASSPRTSGSYYNEQFF
16	once	TRBV19	TRBJ1-5	TRBD1	TGTGCCAGTAGTGGAAATACAGGGGTCGGAAATCAGCCCCAGCATTTT	CASSGNTGVGNQPQHF
16	.	TRBV9	TRBJ2-2	.	TGTGCCAGCAGCGTATCTCCTAGTGCGAACACCGGGGAGCTGTTTTTT	CASSVSPSANTGELFF
19	few	TRBV4-2	TRBJ2-3	TRBD2	TGTGCCAGCAGCCAAGAAGGAGGAAGAGGGCTAGCGGAACCAGATACGCAGTATTTT	CASSQEGGRGLAEPDTQYF
14	.	TRBV7-2	TRBJ1-2	.	TGTGCCAGCAGCCCGGACAGCGCTAACTATGGCTACACCTTC	CASSPDSANYGYTF
13	.	TRBV28	TRBJ2-5	.	TGTGCCAGCAGTTTATTATGGCCAGAGACCCAGTACTTC	CASSLLWPETQYF
13	.	TRBV25-1	TRBJ2-7	TRBD1	TGTGCCAGCACCCGGACAGGGGGATACGAGCAGTACTTC	CASTRTGGYEQYF
14	.	TRBV6-5	TRBJ1-6	TRBD1	TGTGCCAGCAGTACCGGGACAGATACTTCACCCCTCCACTTT	CASSTGTDTSPLHF
12	.	TRBV24-1	TRBJ1-2	.	TGTGCCACCAGTGTCGGGAACTATGGCTACACCTTC	CATSVGNYGYTF
15	.	TRBV28	TRBJ1-1	TRBD1	TGTGCCACCAGTGAGGCGGGACAGAAGAACACTGAAGCTTTCTTT	CATSEAGQKNTEAFF
15	.	TRBV5-8	TRBJ1-4	.	TGTGCCAGCAGGTTGAGGTGGCAGCGGATGGAAAAACTGTTTTTT	CASRLRWQRMEKLFF
15	.	TRBV4-1	TRBJ2-3	.	TGCGCCAGCAGCCTCCTCTTGGGAGAAATAGATACGCAGTATTTT	CASSLLLGEIDTQYF
16	.	TRBV3-1/TRBV3-2	TRBJ1-2	.	TGTGCCAGCAGCCAAGGGTCTGGCGAACTAAGCCGGGGCTACACCTTC	CASSQGSGELSRGYTF
13	.	TRBV3-1/TRBV3-2	TRBJ2-1	TRBD2	TGTGCCAGTTCGGGACTAGCAAACAATGAGCAGTTCTTC	CASSGLANNEQFF
11	once	TRBV19	TRBJ2-5	.	TGTGCCAGTAGTATCGAAGAGACCCAGTACTTC	CASSIEETQYF
15	.	TRBV9	TRBJ2-1	TRBD2	TGTGCCAGCAGCGTAGATGGGACTACATACAATGAGCAGTTCTTC	CASSVDGTTYNEQFF
15	.	TRBV24-1	TRBJ2-1	.	TGTGCCACCAGTGATTTCGGGACTCCCAACAATGAGCAGTTCTTC	CATSDFGTPNNEQFF
13	.	TRBV25-1	TRBJ1-2	TRBD1	TGTGCCAGCACTGACAGGGGTAACTATGGCTACACCTTC	CASTDRGNYGYTF
15	.	TRBV4-1	TRBJ1-1	TRBD1	TGCGCCAGCAGCCAAGATCTCTCAGGGGGCACTGAAGCTTTCTTT	CASSQDLSGGTEAFF
16	.	TRBV4-1	TRBJ2-3	TRBD1	TGCGCCAGCAGCCAAAACAGGGGGGAAAGCACAGATACGCAGTATTTT	CASSQNRGESTDTQYF
13	.	TRBV28	TRBJ2-7	TRBD2	TGTGCCAGCGTGACTAGCAGCTCCTACGAGCAGTACTTC	CASVTSSSYEQYF
15	.	TRBV3-1/TRBV3-2	TRBJ2-1	TRBD2	TGTGCCAGCAGCCATTGGACTAGCGGGGGGGTTGAGCAGTTCTTC	CASSHWTSGGVEQFF
14	.	TRBV3-1/TRBV3-2	TRBJ2-4	TRBD1	TGTGCCAGCAGCGCCTCCGGGACAGGGGACATTCAGTACTTC	CASSASGTGDIQYF
15	.	TRBV11-2	TRBJ2-7	.	TGTGCCAGCAGCTTAGTTCGAGTGTCCCTCTACGAGCAGTACTTC	CASSLVRVSLYEQYF